This T cell receptor (beta chain) was sequenced for a study of identical twins. Germline V gene sequence: CDR1 SGHRS, CDR2 YFSETQ. The ends lost 0 bases at V and 6 bases at J; junction bases unmatched: 6. This CDR3 region has 15 residues. General observations from the study: Twins showed weaker excess sharing in their beta out-of-frame sequences. In zero-insertion analyses, partial confounding could arise from invariant MAIT and iNKT cells.

Template switching added a universal primer site, and cDNA bore unique molecular identifiers. Via MiXCR, TCRdb re-called the 5' RACE reads, giving one row per CDR3 protein. The table shows fewer than 650,000 distinct CDR3 sequences, with around a tenth occurring only once. In this sample, this clonotype turned up a few times. Its antigen is unidentified. This sample also belongs to another study, concerning yellow fever vaccine responses in identical twins.

The sequence was obtained from a woman between 18 and 30 years old in good health. Source material: PBMCs. V and J are TRBV5-1 and TRBJ1-2, with 9 positions matching TRBD1. In DNA form, the CDR3 reads TGCGCCAGCAGCTTGGAAGAGACAGGGGGGGATGGCTACACCTTC. Translating gives CASSLEETGGDGYTF.